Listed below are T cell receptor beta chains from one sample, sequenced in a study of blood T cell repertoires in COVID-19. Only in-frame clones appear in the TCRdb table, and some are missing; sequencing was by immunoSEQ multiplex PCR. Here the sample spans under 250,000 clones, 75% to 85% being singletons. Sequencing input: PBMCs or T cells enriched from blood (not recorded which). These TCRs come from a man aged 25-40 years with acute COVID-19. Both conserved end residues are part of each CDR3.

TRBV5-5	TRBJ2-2	CASSFGQFTGELFF
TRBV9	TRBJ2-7	CASSVERSGPYEQYF
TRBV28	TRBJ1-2	CAISTGASYGYTF
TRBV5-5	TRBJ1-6	CASSEDNDNSPLHF
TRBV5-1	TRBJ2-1	CASSLASGGYNEQFF
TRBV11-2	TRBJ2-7	CASSSLGYEQYF
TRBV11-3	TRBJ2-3	CASSPGTSPNTDTQYF
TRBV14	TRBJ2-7	CASSLGGEQYF
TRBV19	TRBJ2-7	CASRPTSPGEQYF
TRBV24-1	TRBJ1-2	CATSGSLGGYTF
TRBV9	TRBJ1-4	CASSVGNSLNEKLFF
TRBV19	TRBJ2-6	CASSTTQGDTPSGANVLTF
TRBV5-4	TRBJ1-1	CASLDRGNTEAFF
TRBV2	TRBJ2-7	CASRQGGEQYF
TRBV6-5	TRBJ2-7	CASRTQWKDEQYF
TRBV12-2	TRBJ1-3	CASRLDRRAGNTIYF
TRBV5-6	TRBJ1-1	CASSLPGQGNTEAFF
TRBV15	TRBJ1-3	CATSTDRGSGNTIYF
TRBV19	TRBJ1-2	CASSIISGGHSYTF